The 30 T cell receptor beta chains below were found in one sample sequenced in a study of technical replicates of blood from a few donors. Sequencing was performed with immunoSEQ multiplex PCR; in TCRdb, only in-frame clones are kept and a portion is missing. This table has about 59,000 clones, more than 95% appearing once. Sequencing input: T cells isolated from PBMCs. All receptors come from a human donor in good health.

This clone is a singleton in its sample. This chain joins TRBV28 and TRBJ1-1; TRBD1 matches at 7 bases. The CDR3 loop spans 15 amino acids. Germline values: CDR1 MDHEN, CDR2 SYDVKM. V shed 3 bases and J 3 bases; nucleotides not matched to a gene: 7. The DNA of the CDR3 is TGTGCCAGCAGTTTGCAGGGGGGAACTTACACTGAAGCTTTCTTT. This encodes CASSLQGGTYTEAFF.

The chain links TRBV28 to TRBJ1-3, with TRBD1 identical over 7 bases. This CDR3 has 15 amino acids. V trimming: 4 bases; J trimming: 3 bases; junction bases outside the gene matches: 6. Germline CDR1 and CDR2: MDHEN and SYDVKM. CDR3 nucleotides: TGTGCCAGCAGTTCCGACTACAGGGGTGGAAACACCATATATTTT. As protein: CASSSDYRGGNTIYF.

V gene TRBV11-2 combines with J gene TRBJ2-1; 7 bases line up with TRBD2. The ends lost 5 bases at V and 10 bases at J; junction bases unmatched: 20. Germline CDR1 and CDR2: SGHAT and FQNNGV. CDR3 length equals 17 residues. CDR3 in DNA: TGTGCCAGCAGCCCGGCTGGTCTAGCGGAGTATCCTGGCGAGCAGTTCTTC. Protein product: CASSPAGLAEYPGEQFF. The full variable domain, completed using reference TRBV11-2 and TRBJ2-1, is EAGVAQSPRYKIIEKRQSVAFWCNPISGHATLYWYQQILGQGPKLLIQFQNNGVVDDSQLPKDRFSAERLKGVDSTLKIQPAKLEDSAVYLCASSPAGLAEYPGEQFFGPGTRLTVL.

This clone has just one count. J is TRBJ1-1 and V is TRBV5-8, with D possibly being TRBD1 (6 bases). CDR1 is SGHTS and CDR2 is YDEGEE in the germline V gene. The CDR3 spans 14 residues. V was clipped by 2 bases and J by 0 bases, with 8 bases between them. In nucleotides, the CDR3 is TGTGCCAGCAGCTTAAGGGACATGAACACTGAAGCTTTCTTT. This translates into CASSLRDMNTEAFF.

The chain joins TRBV7-9 to TRBJ1-1; the match to TRBD1 covers 7 bases. V shed 7 bases and J 0 bases; nucleotides not matched to a gene: 5. Germline CDR1 SEHNR, CDR2 FQNEAQ (reference sequence). The CDR3 length is 14 residues. The CDR3 DNA reads TGTGCCAGCACCTCCGGGACAGTGAACACTGAAGCTTTCTTT. This translates into CASTSGTVNTEAFF. Using reference TRBV7-9 and TRBJ1-1 for the parts outside the CDR3, the full variable domain is DTGVSQNPRHKITKRGQNVTFRCDPISEHNRLYWYRQTLGQGPEFLTYFQNEAQLEKSRLLSDRFSAERPKGSFSTLEIQRTEQGDSAMYLCASTSGTVNTEAFFGQGTRLTVV.

The chain recombines TRBV27 with TRBJ2-7, with TRBD2 as a possible D gene (6 bases). CDR3 length: 14 residues. V lost 7 bases and J lost 0, with 13 bases in between. CDR1 MNHEY and CDR2 SMNVEV come from the germline V gene (reference sequence). CDR3 bases: TGTGCCAGCATGAGTGGGGGGAGCTCCTACGAGCAGTACTTC. Protein product: CASMSGGSSYEQYF.

V and J are TRBV9 and TRBJ2-1; 7 bases fit TRBD1. This CDR3 spans 13 amino acids. V was clipped by 4 bases and J by 4 bases; unmatched bases: 2. CDR1 and CDR2 (germline): SGDLS, YYNGEE. CDR3 bases: TGTGCCAGCAGCCAGGACAGGTACAATGAGCAGTTCTTC. This gives the protein CASSQDRYNEQFF.

CDR3 loop: CASSFPARGLVSYNEQFF. The CDR3 bases are TGTGCCAGCAGCTTTCCGGCGCGGGGACTAGTCTCCTACAATGAGCAGTTCTTC. The V call is TRBV11-2, the J call TRBJ2-1, with TRBD2 identical over 8 bases. Looked up from germline, CDR1 is SGHAT and CDR2 is FQNNGV. With 3 bases clipped from V and 0 bases from J, the junction kept 10 bases outside the gene matches. CDR3 length: 18 residues.

The chain carries TRBV5-6 and TRBJ2-3; D unresolved. V dropped 3 bases and J dropped 1 base, with 15 bases sitting between them. Germline assignment: CDR1 SGHDT and CDR2 YYEEEE. This CDR3 region has 16 residues. CDR3 amino acids: CASSSLELRGTDTQYF. The CDR3 nucleotides read TGTGCCAGCAGCTCCCTAGAGCTACGAGGCACAGATACGCAGTATTTT.

The chain carries TRBV23-1 and TRBJ2-5; 7 bases align to TRBD2. TRBV23-1 is classed as an ORF, of uncertain function. This CDR3 has 14 amino acids. The V segment lost 0 bases and the J segment 4 bases; nucleotides outside the gene matches: 2. CDR3 protein: CASSQSTSSETQYF. The CDR3 DNA follows: TGCGCCAGCAGTCAATCGACTAGCTCAGAGACCCAGTACTTC.

J is TRBJ1-5 and V is TRBV7-8, with a tentative D call TRBD1 (6 bases). Germline V gene sequence: CDR1 SGHVS, CDR2 FQNEAQ. Trimming shortened V by 4 bases and J by 5 bases, and 12 bases separated the two germline ends. The CDR3 runs to 14 residues. CDR3 amino acids: CASSSRTAYQPQHF. CDR3 coding DNA: TGTGCCAGCAGCTCTCGGACAGCGTATCAGCCCCAGCATTTT.

This chain uses TRBV28 with TRBJ1-2; D is perhaps TRBD1 (6 bases). In germline, CDR1 is MDHEN, CDR2 SYDVKM. Trimming left V 10 bases short and J 4 bases short, with 13 bases between. The CDR3 has 12 amino acids. Written as DNA, the CDR3 is TGTGCCACCCAGGGGTTGGCCTATGGCTACACCTTC. The encoded protein is CATQGLAYGYTF.

V gene TRBV18 combines with J gene TRBJ1-4; TRBD1 matches 8 bases. The V gene end was trimmed by 4 bases and the J gene end by 4 bases; junction bases not matched to a gene: 5. CDR3 length: 15 amino acids. The germline CDR1 and CDR2 sequences are KGHSH and LQKENI. The CDR3 loop is CASSQGQDFNEKLFF. CDR3 nucleotides: TGTGCCAGCTCACAGGGACAGGACTTTAATGAAAAACTGTTTTTT. The variable domain in full, with the rest retrieved from reference TRBV18 and TRBJ1-4, is NAGVMQNPRHLVRRRGQEARLRCSPMKGHSHVYWYRQLPEEGLKFMVYLQKENIIDESGMPKERFSAEFPKEGPSILRIQQVVRGDSAAYFCASSQGQDFNEKLFFGSGTQLSVL.

The chain recombines TRBV29-1 with TRBJ2-1; 7 nucleotides line up with TRBD2. CDR3 size: 15 residues. Germline CDR1 and CDR2: SQVTM and ANQGSEA. V lost 6 bases and J lost 0; bases outside the gene matches: 8. In DNA form, the CDR3 reads TGCAGCGTGCGCCTAGCGGATAGCTCCTACAATGAGCAGTTCTTC. This codes for CSVRLADSSYNEQFF.

The gene calls are TRBV5-6 and TRBJ2-7; D is perhaps TRBD1 (5 bases). Germline CDR1 SGHDT, CDR2 YYEEEE. Trimming left V 4 bases short and J 2 bases short, with 13 bases between. This CDR3 comprises 14 residues. The chain's CDR3 is CASSAPAGPYEQYF. The CDR3 DNA reads as TGTGCCAGCAGCGCCCCGGCAGGGCCCTACGAGCAGTACTTC.

The V gene is TRBV5-6, the J gene TRBJ2-5, with a weak D call TRBD1 (6 bases). This CDR3 region has 15 residues. Per germline, CDR1 SGHDT and CDR2 YYEEEE. V dropped 4 bases and J dropped 7 bases, with 20 bases sitting between them. CDR3 protein: CASSLYDRPSGTQYF. Here the CDR3 DNA reads TGTGCCAGCAGCCTATATGACAGGCCAAGTGGGACCCAGTACTTC.

CDR3 DNA: TGTGCCAGCAGCCCTCCGGGATCTAAAGATACGCAGTATTTT. Protein: CASSPPGSKDTQYF. V usage is TRBV5-4 and J usage is TRBJ2-3, with D possibly being TRBD2 (5 bases). The CDR3 consists of 14 residues. Germline CDR1 and CDR2: SGHNT and YYREEE (reference sequence). V lost 4 bases and J lost 5, with 14 bases in between. Drawing the rest from reference TRBV5-4 and TRBJ2-3, the complete variable domain is ETGVTQSPTHLIKTRGQQVTLRCSSQSGHNTVSWYQQALGQGPQFIFQYYREEENGRGNFPPRFSGLQFPNYSSELNVNALELDDSALYLCASSPPGSKDTQYFGPGTRLTVL.

The chain recombines TRBV28 with TRBJ2-7; 11 positions match TRBD2. The V and J ends lost 0 bases and 3 bases, in that order; junction bases with no gene match: 4. The CDR3 totals 16 residues. In germline, CDR1 is MDHEN, CDR2 SYDVKM. As DNA, the CDR3 is TGTGCCAGCAGTTTATGGACTAGCGGGAAGTACTACGAGCAGTACTTC. Its protein is CASSLWTSGKYYEQYF. Together with reference TRBV28 and TRBJ2-7, the CDR3 gives the full variable domain: DVKVTQSSRYLVKRTGEKVFLECVQDMDHENMFWYRQDPGLGLRLIYFSYDVKMKEKGDIPEGYSVSREKKERFSLILESASTNQTSMYLCASSLWTSGKYYEQYFGPGTRLTVT.

This clone showed up just once. The rearrangement links TRBV11-2 to TRBJ2-2; maybe TRBD2 (6 bases). The CDR3 consists of 17 residues. CDR1 and CDR2 from the germline V gene are SGHAT and FQNNGV. The V and J ends lost 5 bases and 0 bases respectively, with 16 bases between them. CDR3 bases: TGTGCCAGCAGCGTCTTGATGGGACTGGCGAACACCGGGGAGCTGTTTTTT. It yields the protein CASSVLMGLANTGELFF.

To note about this clone: The junction departs from germline at one end; a sequencing error may be responsible. The chain uses TRBV7-7 and TRBJ2-7; TRBD1 agrees at 10 bases. The CDR3 is 15 amino acids. Germline V gives CDR1 SSHAT, CDR2 FNYEAQ (reference sequence). The CDR3 DNA is TGTGCTAGCAGCTTAGGAGGGACAGGGGTTGGCGAGCAGTACTTC. Translating it yields CASSLGGTGVGEQYF. The full variable domain, in which reference TRBV7-7 and TRBJ2-7 provide the parts outside the CDR3, is GAGVSQSPRYKVTKRGQDVTLRCDPISSHATLYWYQQALGQGPEFLTYFNYEAQPDKSGLPSDRFSAERPEGSISTLTIQRTEQRDSAMYRCASSLGGTGVGEQYFGPGTRLTVT.

This chain connects TRBV6-5 to TRBJ2-3, with a possible D match to TRBD2 (5 bases). CDR1 and CDR2 (germline): MNHEY, SVGAGI. V was pared by 11 bases and J by 4 bases, with 16 bases between. CDR3 length equals 13 residues. The CDR3 bases are TGTGCCGCCGCGGGCTCTGCCCCAGATACGCAGTATTTT. Translated: CAAAGSAPDTQYF.

The CDR3 coding sequence is TGTGCCAGCTCACCGCGTAGAACTGAAGCTTTCTTT. Translated, it gives CASSPRRTEAFF. The V and J genes are TRBV18 and TRBJ1-1; D unclear. The CDR3 covers 12 residues. Trimming removed 3 bases at V and 5 bases at J, with 7 bases between. CDR1 is KGHSH, CDR2 LQKENI, per germline.

This clone was seen once. The gene calls are TRBV4-2 and TRBJ2-7; TRBD2 matches at 7 bases. V was pared by 3 bases and J by 6 bases, with 20 bases of the junction left unmatched. The CDR3 runs 18 residues. In germline, CDR1 is LGHNA, CDR2 YNFKEQ. The CDR3 reads CASSQAALGTITKLEQYF. For the CDR3, the DNA is TGTGCCAGCAGCCAGGCCGCCTTGGGGACTATCACGAAGCTCGAGCAGTACTTC.

The J gene is TRBJ1-5, the V gene TRBV28; 8 bases are shared with TRBD1. The germline V gene encodes CDR1 MDHEN and CDR2 SYDVKM. J lost 2 bases, V lost 5 bases, and 11 bases had no gene match. The CDR3 totals 17 residues. The CDR3 sequence is CASSPNGQGVGNQPQHF. CDR3 DNA: TGTGCCAGCAGTCCGAATGGACAGGGAGTGGGCAATCAGCCCCAGCATTTT. The variable domain in full, completed from reference TRBV28 and TRBJ1-5, reads DVKVTQSSRYLVKRTGEKVFLECVQDMDHENMFWYRQDPGLGLRLIYFSYDVKMKEKGDIPEGYSVSREKKERFSLILESASTNQTSMYLCASSPNGQGVGNQPQHFGDGTRLSIL.

The J gene is TRBJ2-1, the V gene TRBV29-1; 9 bases line up with TRBD1. Germline V gene sequence: CDR1 SQVTM, CDR2 ANQGSEA. The V segment lost 3 bases and the J segment 6 bases; nucleotides outside the gene matches: 9. The CDR3 spans 15 residues. As DNA, the CDR3 is TGCAGCGTTGACCTGGGACAGGGTATTGGCAATGAGCAGTTCTTC. This codes for CSVDLGQGIGNEQFF.

The rearrangement uses TRBV29-1 and TRBJ2-5; 8 bases agree with TRBD2. The germline V gene encodes CDR1 SQVTM and CDR2 ANQGSEA. The V gene end was trimmed by 7 bases and the J gene end by 5 bases; junction bases not matched to a gene: 9. The CDR3 has 13 residues. The CDR3 sequence: CSAQRGLGETQYF. The DNA of the CDR3 is TGCAGCGCCCAGCGGGGGCTGGGGGAGACCCAGTACTTC.

The rearrangement links TRBV11-3 to TRBJ1-4; 7 nucleotides align to TRBD1. CDR1 is SGHNT, CDR2 YENEEA, per germline. Trimming cost V 11 bases and J 7 bases; bases outside gene matches: 13. This CDR3 comprises 14 residues. The CDR3 sequence: CASSGQAMGEKLFF. The CDR3 coding sequence is TGTGCCTCATCCGGACAGGCAATGGGTGAAAAACTGTTTTTT.

The rearrangement joins TRBV5-1 to TRBJ2-1; 7 bases are a match to TRBD1. The CDR3 length is 15 residues. With 1 base clipped from V and 3 bases from J, the junction kept 4 bases outside the gene matches. Germline V lookup: CDR1 SGHRS, CDR2 YFSETQ. The CDR3 protein is CASSLRGGSYNEQFF. CDR3 nucleotides: TGCGCCAGCAGCTTGAGAGGGGGCAGCTACAATGAGCAGTTCTTC.

J is TRBJ2-1 and V is TRBV5-1; D unclear. Trimming took off 1 base at V and 6 bases at J, with 2 bases between the two ends. This CDR3 spans 11 amino acids. The germline gives CDR1 SGHRS, CDR2 YFSETQ. The CDR3, as DNA: TGCGCCAGCAGCTTGCTCAATGAGCAGTTCTTC. Translating gives CASSLLNEQFF.

The rearrangement joins TRBV25-1 to TRBJ2-7, with 10 bases that match TRBD2. Germline values: CDR1 MGHDK, CDR2 SYGVNS. The junction had 4 bases not matched to a gene; V was cut back by 8 bases and J by 0 bases. CDR3 size: 14 residues. CDR3 DNA sequence: TGTGCCAGCGTCAGCGGGAGGGACTCCTACGAGCAGTACTTC. Translation: CASVSGRDSYEQYF.